This T cell receptor beta chain appears in the sequencing data of a study of blood T cell repertoires in COVID-19. Study background: Samples taken during acute and convalescent COVID-19 were collected in the United States, Italy and Spain.

Germline assignment: CDR1 MDHEN and CDR2 SYDVKM. The CDR3 spans 13 residues. The V and J ends lost 7 bases and 0 bases respectively, with 10 bases between them. In the original analysis: Estimation of nucleated cell counts relied on the amplification of reference gene primers. Some clones are missing from TCRdb's copy, which holds only in-frame ones; the method was immunoSEQ multiplex PCR. V and J calls and clone size are as listed in that table; D and trimming were resolved from the DNA. The sample contains 250,000 to 350,000 clones, 80% to 95% of which appear only once. Everyone who took part was roughly 18 to 89 years old, and they came from about 25 US areas. Cohort 3 donors counted as recovered after two negative PCRs, clearance, or resolved symptoms.

The rearrangement joins TRBV28 to TRBJ2-7, with a weak D call TRBD1 (5 bases). The sequenced sample consisted of PBMCs or T cells enriched from blood (not recorded which). The source of this sequence is a woman in her 30s who had recovered from COVID-19. Here the CDR3 reads CASKQARSYEQYF. The CDR3 DNA reads as TGTGCCAGCAAACAGGCGCGCTCCTACGAGCAGTACTTC.